The 18 T cell receptor beta chains given below trace back to one sample, sequenced in a study of blood T cell repertoires in COVID-19. Libraries were prepared by immunoSEQ multiplex PCR; TCRdb keeps only in-frame clonotypes and omits some of them. The sample contains 200,000 to 300,000 clones, around 83% of which appear only once. The specimen sequenced was peripheral blood. Every receptor here comes from a middle-aged man who had recovered from COVID-19.

This clone was counted once. The J gene is TRBJ1-2, the V gene TRBV25-1; 7 bases align to TRBD1. V was pared by 0 bases and J by 4 bases, with 11 bases of the junction left unmatched. There are 17 residues in the CDR3. The germline V gene encodes CDR1 MGHDK and CDR2 SYGVNS. CDR3 residues: CASSEYLAHRGTYGYTF. DNA of the CDR3: TGTGCCAGCAGTGAATATTTGGCGCACAGGGGCACCTATGGCTACACCTTC.

The V and J genes are TRBV4-1 and TRBJ2-4; D perhaps matches TRBD1 (5 bases). Germline V gives CDR1 MGHRA, CDR2 YSYEKL. The germline V and J ends were trimmed by 1 base and 11 bases, with 18 bases remaining between them. The CDR3 consists of 15 residues. The CDR3 DNA follows: TGCGCCAGCAGCCAAGGGGTCAGGGCCTCTCCCGTTCAGTACTTC. This sequence encodes CASSQGVRASPVQYF.

The chain is built from TRBV11-3 and TRBJ2-3; TRBD2 matches 10 bases. The CDR3 sequence is 15 residues long. Germline V gives CDR1 SGHNT, CDR2 YENEEA. V was pared by 5 bases and J by 5 bases, with 7 bases of the junction left unmatched. In nucleotides, the CDR3 is TGTGCCAGCAGCCCACTAGCGGGGCCGGGAGATACGCAGTATTTT. Amino acid sequence: CASSPLAGPGDTQYF.

The chain is built from TRBV7-2 and TRBJ2-7, with TRBD2 identical over 7 bases. The germline V gene encodes CDR1 SGHTA and CDR2 FQGNSA. The V and J ends lost 3 bases and 2 bases, in that order; junction bases with no gene match: 4. CDR3 length: 14 amino acids. The CDR3, as DNA: TGTGCCAGCAGCTTGGGGGGGACCCCCTACGAGCAGTACTTC. Protein sequence: CASSLGGTPYEQYF.

This chain links TRBV28 with TRBJ1-1, with unresolved D. This CDR3 has 14 residues. In germline, CDR1 is MDHEN, CDR2 SYDVKM. V was cut by 1 base and J by 2 bases, with 8 bases left in between. The DNA for the CDR3 is TGTGCCAGCAGTTTATTAGGGAGAAACACTGAAGCTTTCTTT. Residues: CASSLLGRNTEAFF.

Turning to this clone: Other nucleotide sequences from this sample produce the same CDR3. As DNA, the CDR3 is TGTGCCAGCAGTTTAGGACAGGGCACAGATACGCAGTATTTT. The encoded protein is CASSLGQGTDTQYF. The chain joins TRBV27 to TRBJ2-3, with 7 bases fitting TRBD1. The germline V gene has CDR1 MNHEY and CDR2 SMNVEV (reference sequence). V was clipped by 2 bases and J by 1 base; unmatched bases: 0. The CDR3 contains 14 residues.

The chain combines TRBV29-1 with TRBJ2-1; D remains unclear. Looked up from germline, CDR1 is SQVTM and CDR2 is ANQGSEA. V dropped 3 bases and J dropped 1 base, with 13 bases sitting between them. This CDR3 region has 15 residues. Here the CDR3 reads CSVESPRESYNEQFF. CDR3 DNA: TGCAGCGTTGAGAGCCCCCGAGAATCCTACAATGAGCAGTTCTTC.

As regards this clone: Within the sample, other DNA sequences also encode this same CDR3. The chain recombines TRBV9 with TRBJ1-1, with 7 bases matching TRBD1. The CDR3 runs 14 residues. Looked up from germline, CDR1 is SGDLS and CDR2 is YYNGEE. Unmatched junction bases numbered 4, after V lost 1 base and J lost 4 bases. CDR3 region: CASSVNRGGTEAFF. The CDR3 DNA reads as TGTGCCAGCAGCGTAAACAGGGGTGGCACTGAAGCTTTCTTT.

The chain recombines TRBV7-9 with TRBJ2-6; D gene unclear. V dropped 10 bases and J dropped 2 bases, with 9 bases sitting between them. CDR3 length: 13 amino acids. CDR1 is SEHNR and CDR2 is FQNEAQ in the germline V gene (reference sequence). CDR3 region: CATAGPGANVLTF. The CDR3 DNA reads TGTGCCACCGCAGGCCCTGGGGCCAACGTCCTGACTTTC. Drawing the rest from reference TRBV7-9 and TRBJ2-6, the complete variable domain is DTGVSQNPRHKITKRGQNVTFRCDPISEHNRLYWYRQTLGQGPEFLTYFQNEAQLEKSRLLSDRFSAERPKGSFSTLEIQRTEQGDSAMYLCATAGPGANVLTFGAGSRLTVL.

This rearrangement joins TRBV7-2 to TRBJ2-7; a possible D gene is TRBD2 (5 bases). Germline CDR1 and CDR2: SGHTA and FQGNSA. V lost 4 bases, J lost 3 bases, and 10 bases lay in between. The CDR3 consists of 13 residues. Here the CDR3 reads CASSSRRDYEQYF. CDR3 nucleotides: TGTGCCAGCAGCTCTAGACGGGACTACGAGCAGTACTTC.

This clone was picked up one time. This sequence joins TRBV10-3 and TRBJ2-7; perhaps TRBD2 as D (5 bases). The CDR3 is 14 residues long. V lost 4 bases and J lost 2, with 12 bases in between. Per the germline V gene, CDR1 is ENHRY and CDR2 is SYGVKD. As DNA, the CDR3 is TGTGCCATCAGTGCTAGTGGAGGTGCCTACGAGCAGTACTTC. Amino acids: CAISASGGAYEQYF.

The chain joins TRBV7-9 to TRBJ2-5; TRBD2 matches at 9 bases. Germline loops: CDR1 SEHNR, CDR2 FQNEAQ (reference sequence). V shed 3 bases, J shed 7 bases, and the junction held 21 bases outside the gene matches. This CDR3 region has 19 residues. CDR3 in amino acids: CASSFFSGGHPPQETTQYF. CDR3 DNA sequence: TGTGCCAGCAGCTTTTTCAGCGGGGGGCACCCCCCCCAAGAGACGACCCAGTACTTC.

V gene TRBV9 combines with J gene TRBJ2-7; a weak D match, TRBD1 (6 bases). The CDR3 totals 15 residues. Germline V CDR1 and CDR2: SGDLS, YYNGEE. The V gene lost 0 bases and the J gene lost 3 bases, with 13 bases spanning the gap. The chain's CDR3 is CASSVGPGANYEQYF. In DNA form, the CDR3 reads TGTGCCAGCAGCGTAGGCCCAGGGGCCAACTACGAGCAGTACTTC.

This clone was seen at least ten times. This sequence joins TRBV18 and TRBJ1-2, with TRBD1 identical over 7 bases. Per germline, CDR1 KGHSH and CDR2 LQKENI. The CDR3 spans 14 residues. Trimming cost V 4 bases and J 5 bases; bases outside gene matches: 7. The CDR3 sequence is CASSREQGRYGYTF. The CDR3 DNA reads as TGTGCCAGCTCACGCGAACAGGGGAGGTATGGCTACACCTTC.

This chain uses TRBV15 with TRBJ2-3; TRBD2 agrees at 10 bases. Germline V gene data show CDR1 as LNHNV and CDR2 as YYDKDF (reference sequence). The CDR3 is made up of 15 amino acids. The V segment lost 2 bases and the J segment 6 bases; nucleotides outside the gene matches: 5. The CDR3: CATSRSGLASDTQYF. The CDR3 DNA reads as TGTGCCACCAGCAGATCGGGACTAGCGTCCGATACGCAGTATTTT. The variable domain in full, with the rest retrieved from reference TRBV15 and TRBJ2-3, is DAMVIQNPRYQVTQFGKPVTLSCSQTLNHNVMYWYQQKSSQAPKLLFHYYDKDFNNEADTPDNFQSRRPNTSFCFLDIRSPGLGDTAMYLCATSRSGLASDTQYFGPGTRLTVL.

Written as DNA, the CDR3 is TGTGCCAGCAGTGTAGAGAACTCTGGGGCCAACGTCCTGACTTTC. Encoded protein: CASSVENSGANVLTF. This chain joins TRBV2 and TRBJ2-6; D remains ambiguous. Germline lookup yields CDR1 SNHLY and CDR2 FYNNEI. Trimming took 4 bases from V and 0 from J, leaving 7 bases between them. The length of the CDR3 is 15 residues.

This chain joins TRBV5-4 and TRBJ2-3; maybe TRBD2 (5 bases). Deletions cut 3 bases from V and 0 bases from J, with 14 bases between. The CDR3 covers 16 residues. The germline CDR1 and CDR2 sequences are SGHNT and YYREEE (reference sequence). The CDR3 spells CASSWGGGVSTDTQYF. CDR3 nucleotide sequence: TGTGCCAGCAGCTGGGGTGGAGGAGTGAGCACAGATACGCAGTATTTT.

CDR3 sequence reads: CASSGTVGYGYTF. The DNA for the CDR3 is TGTGCCAGCAGTGGGACAGTGGGCTATGGCTACACCTTC. The rearrangement uses TRBV2 and TRBJ1-2; the D gene is possibly TRBD1 (6 bases). Trimming removed 4 bases from V and 4 bases from J, with 10 bases in between. CDR3 length equals 13 residues. The germline gives CDR1 SNHLY, CDR2 FYNNEI.